This T cell receptor beta chain emerged from a study of T cell clonotyping in hematopoietic cell transplantation. General observations from the study: At the given depth, recipient repertoires were over 95% de novo clonotypes. Pathologically expanded recipient clonotypes increased progressively from day 30 to day 180 as diversity fell.

Blood collection times were about day -28 and days 30, 100, 180 posttransplant. The data were produced by immunoSEQ multiplex PCR, yet TCRdb's version contains in-frame clones alone and is incomplete. This sample carries roughly 4,100 clones, roughly 94% of them seen once, and the ten largest clones take just over 0.9%. To note about this clone: Its target is unknown.

The V and J ends lost 2 bases and 7 bases respectively, with 15 bases between them. This CDR3 is built from 16 residues. Germline assignment: CDR1 SEHNR and CDR2 FQNEAQ (reference sequence). This receptor was taken from a male patient aged 45-59 years who had an allogeneic stem cell transplant from a related donor, so the T cells may come from the graft donor. Some clones in this sample may be carry-over from other donors' samples. Here the sequenced sample was PBMCs, taken 30 days after allogeneic stem cell transplant. V usage is TRBV7-9 and J usage is TRBJ1-6; maybe TRBD1 (5 bases). The chain's CDR3 is CASSLMVGVRNSPLHF. The CDR3 nucleotides read TGTGCCAGCAGCTTAATGGTGGGGGTGAGAAATTCACCCCTCCACTTT.